The 15 T cell receptor beta chains presented below share a single source sample, sequenced in a study of CD8+ T cells in alopecia areata. RNA, once extracted, was reverse transcribed into cDNA for use as the sequencing template. The data were produced by immunoSEQ multiplex PCR, yet TCRdb's version contains in-frame clones alone and is incomplete. The sample shows about 100,000 clones, approximately 50% of them seen only once. Sequencing was done on a sample of NKG2D-low CD8+ T cells sorted from blood. The receptors derive from a human donor with alopecia areata.

The V call is TRBV5-1, the J call TRBJ1-1; tentatively, D is TRBD1 (6 bases). The CDR3 extends over 15 amino acids. The V end was cut by 4 bases, the J end by 1 base, with 14 bases between. Per germline, CDR1 SGHRS and CDR2 YFSETQ. The chain's CDR3 is CASSPLLGANTEAFF. The CDR3 DNA reads TGCGCCAGCAGCCCCCTACTGGGGGCGAACACTGAAGCTTTCTTT. The full variable domain, its missing parts supplied by reference TRBV5-1 and TRBJ1-1, is KAGVTQTPRYLIKTRGQQVTLSCSPISGHRSVSWYQQTPGQGLQFLFEYFSETQRNKGNFPGRFSGRQFSNSRSEMNVSTLELGDSALYLCASSPLLGANTEAFFGQGTRLTVV.

This clone was observed a handful of times. The chain employs TRBV2 and TRBJ2-1; D possibly corresponds to TRBD2 (5 bases). Germline V gene lookup returns CDR1 SNHLY and CDR2 FYNNEI. Deletions cut 6 bases from V and 3 bases from J, with 12 bases between. This CDR3 comprises 14 residues. CDR3 in amino acids: CASSASGNYNEQFF. The CDR3 nucleotides read TGTGCCAGCAGCGCCAGCGGAAACTACAATGAGCAGTTCTTC.

The chain combines TRBV7-9 with TRBJ2-1; 10 bases are a match to TRBD2. The V segment lost 5 bases and the J segment 7 bases; nucleotides outside the gene matches: 11. The CDR3 runs to 16 residues. Germline loops: CDR1 SEHNR, CDR2 FQNEAQ (reference sequence). Written as DNA, the CDR3 is TGTGCCAGCAGCCGGCTCCTAGCGGGAGTTTCAAATGAGCAGTTCTTC. Amino acids: CASSRLLAGVSNEQFF.

Only one count was recorded for this clone. The chain uses TRBV7-3 and TRBJ2-1, with TRBD2 matching over 8 bases. Germline trimming cut 1 base from V and 6 bases from J; bases unmatched to any gene: 5. Germline V gene sequence: CDR1 SGHTA, CDR2 FQGTGA. This CDR3 has 15 residues. The CDR3 DNA sequence: TGTGCCAGCAGCTTAAAATCCGGGACTAGCAATGAGCAGTTCTTC. This gives the protein CASSLKSGTSNEQFF.

This clone has just one count. This chain joins TRBV7-8 and TRBJ2-3; D may be TRBD1 (5 bases). Germline V lookup: CDR1 SGHVS, CDR2 FQNEAQ. With 5 bases removed from V and 6 bases from J, the gap between germline ends came to 24 bases. The CDR3 extends over 17 amino acids. In nucleotides, the CDR3 is TGTGCCAGCAGCCCCTTGGGCGGCCCTACTGGGGCGGATACGCAGTATTTT. As protein: CASSPLGGPTGADTQYF. Variable domain in full (rest from reference TRBV7-8 and TRBJ2-3): GAGVSQSPRYKVAKRGQDVALRCDPISGHVSLFWYQQALGQGPEFLTYFQNEAQLDKSGLPSDRFFAERPEGSVSTLKIQRTQQEDSAVYLCASSPLGGPTGADTQYFGPGTRLTVL.

This clone was seen only a few times. This rearrangement joins TRBV28 to TRBJ1-1; D is perhaps TRBD1 (6 bases). Germline V gene lookup returns CDR1 MDHEN and CDR2 SYDVKM. V lost 4 bases and J lost 4, with 7 bases in between. The CDR3 totals 12 residues. The CDR3: CASSYRVTEAFF. CDR3 coding DNA: TGTGCCAGCAGTTACAGGGTCACTGAAGCTTTCTTT. Using reference TRBV28 and TRBJ1-1 for the parts outside the CDR3, the full variable domain is DVKVTQSSRYLVKRTGEKVFLECVQDMDHENMFWYRQDPGLGLRLIYFSYDVKMKEKGDIPEGYSVSREKKERFSLILESASTNQTSMYLCASSYRVTEAFFGQGTRLTVV.

V is TRBV27 and J is TRBJ1-2, with 7 bases identical to TRBD1. The CDR3 is 12 residues long. Per the germline V gene, CDR1 is MNHEY and CDR2 is SMNVEV (reference sequence). The junction had 5 bases not matched to a gene; V was cut back by 6 bases and J by 7 bases. The CDR3 reads CASRRTGGGYTF. The DNA of the CDR3 is TGTGCCAGCAGAAGGACAGGCGGTGGCTACACCTTC.

The V gene is TRBV6-5, the J gene TRBJ2-2; 7 nucleotides line up with TRBD1. CDR3 size: 16 residues. The germline V gene encodes CDR1 MNHEY and CDR2 SVGAGI. The J segment lost 1 base and the V segment lost 3 bases, leaving 5 bases of the junction unmatched. The CDR3 is CASSYTGDVNTGELFF. CDR3 nucleotides: TGTGCCAGCAGTTATACAGGGGACGTGAACACCGGGGAGCTGTTTTTT.

The genes are TRBV7-9 and TRBJ2-5; D may be TRBD1 (5 bases). V was pared by 4 bases and J by 4 bases, with 13 bases between. Germline CDR1 is SEHNR and CDR2 is FQNEAQ (reference sequence). This CDR3 is built from 14 residues. The CDR3 DNA is TGTGCCAGCAGCTCGACAGTTTCAGGAGAGACCCAGTACTTC. It translates to CASSSTVSGETQYF.

J is TRBJ1-5 and V is TRBV27; TRBD1 is a possible D gene (5 bases). The CDR3 is 13 amino acids. V lost 3 bases and J 6 bases, leaving 9 bases between the germline ends. CDR1 and CDR2 from the germline V gene are MNHEY and SMNVEV (reference sequence). The CDR3, as DNA: TGTGCCAGCAGTTTCAGGGAGGCTCAGCCCCAGCATTTT. Its protein is CASSFREAQPQHF.

J is TRBJ2-7 and V is TRBV27, with a tentative D call TRBD1 (5 bases). V was cut by 0 bases and J by 0 bases, with 6 bases left in between. The CDR3 is made up of 14 amino acids. Germline V gives CDR1 MNHEY, CDR2 SMNVEV (reference sequence). For the CDR3, the DNA is TGTGCCAGCAGTTTATCGACAGACTCCTACGAGCAGTACTTC. Protein: CASSLSTDSYEQYF.

The V gene is TRBV28, the J gene TRBJ2-7, with no clear D. Trimming took off 8 bases at V and 1 base at J, with 9 bases between the two ends. There are 12 residues in the CDR3. Germline V lookup: CDR1 MDHEN, CDR2 SYDVKM. The DNA of the CDR3 is TGTGCCAGCGCTGGGCCATCCTACGAGCAGTACTTC. Its protein is CASAGPSYEQYF.

The chain couples TRBV28 to TRBJ2-3, with TRBD2 identical over 11 bases. The germline V gene has CDR1 MDHEN and CDR2 SYDVKM. The CDR3 covers 16 residues. Trimming took 5 bases from V and 0 from J; bases not matched to a gene: 4. The CDR3 here is CASSALAGASTDTQYF. The CDR3 DNA sequence: TGTGCCAGCAGTGCACTAGCGGGGGCTAGCACAGATACGCAGTATTTT.

The chain uses TRBV12-5 and TRBJ2-5, with 7 nucleotides matching TRBD1. CDR1 and CDR2 (germline): LGHNT, FRNRAP. Trimming at V came to 1 base and at J to 5 bases, leaving 4 bases not matched to a gene. CDR3 length: 14 amino acids. CDR3 bases: TGTGCTAGTGGTTTGGGACAGGGTGGCGAGACCCAGTACTTC. Amino acids: CASGLGQGGETQYF.

The chain is built from TRBV7-9 and TRBJ2-7; 7 bases are a match to TRBD1. Per the germline V gene, CDR1 is SEHNR and CDR2 is FQNEAQ (reference sequence). V shed 3 bases and J 3 bases; nucleotides not matched to a gene: 2. The CDR3 totals 13 residues. In DNA form, the CDR3 reads TGTGCCAGCAGCTTGCCAGGGGGCTACGAGCAGTACTTC. Its protein is CASSLPGGYEQYF.